The rows below give T cell receptor beta chains drawn from one sample of a study of T cells after yellow fever vaccination. TCRdb re-analysed the 5' RACE reads in MiXCR, keeping a single row per CDR3 protein. The sample includes a few hundred thousand distinct CDR3 sequences, 15% to 20% of them seen just once. This sample comprised PBMCs, obtained 15 days after the yellow fever booster vaccination. The receptors were sampled from a man aged 25-45 years who received the YFV17D yellow fever vaccine. Both conserved end residues are trimmed from each CDR3. The D gene is left open where the match is weak.

v_gene: TRBV21-1
j_gene: TRBJ2-6
d_gene: -
CDR3aa: ASSPRGGLQGEVPGANVLT

v_gene: TRBV5-1
j_gene: TRBJ2-2
d_gene: TRBD2
CDR3aa: ASSLAAGVIGELF

v_gene: TRBV11-2
j_gene: TRBJ2-1
d_gene: TRBD1
CDR3aa: ASQRGLEGEQF

v_gene: TRBV6-1
j_gene: TRBJ2-7
d_gene: TRBD2
CDR3aa: ASSGTSFDEQY

v_gene: TRBV6-5
j_gene: TRBJ2-1
d_gene: -
CDR3aa: ASSYAGFNEQF

v_gene: TRBV4-3
j_gene: TRBJ2-6
d_gene: -
CDR3aa: ASSLIASGANVLT

v_gene: TRBV2
j_gene: TRBJ2-3
d_gene: -
CDR3aa: ASSVPREQY

v_gene: TRBV5-3
j_gene: TRBJ2-7
d_gene: -
CDR3aa: ARGRGLTYEQY

v_gene: TRBV12-3/TRBV12-4
j_gene: TRBJ2-2
d_gene: -
CDR3aa: ASSLSSLNTGELF

v_gene: TRBV7-8
j_gene: TRBJ2-7
d_gene: TRBD2
CDR3aa: ASGRAGVWSYEQY

v_gene: TRBV20-1
j_gene: TRBJ2-3
d_gene: -
CDR3aa: SAGIRTWGDTQY

v_gene: TRBV12-3/TRBV12-4
j_gene: TRBJ2-2
d_gene: -
CDR3aa: ASSLGLEFSGELC

v_gene: TRBV6-1
j_gene: TRBJ2-3
d_gene: TRBD1
CDR3aa: ASSEDGAGGVDTQY

v_gene: TRBV20-1
j_gene: TRBJ1-1
d_gene: -
CDR3aa: SARDGTPAEAF

v_gene: TRBV24-1
j_gene: TRBJ2-5
d_gene: -
CDR3aa: ATSEGGTQGETQY

v_gene: TRBV7-2
j_gene: TRBJ1-2
d_gene: TRBD1
CDR3aa: ASSPSRDSYYGYT

v_gene: TRBV18
j_gene: TRBJ2-1
d_gene: -
CDR3aa: ASSPSLGTYNEQF

v_gene: TRBV25-1
j_gene: TRBJ2-5
d_gene: -
CDR3aa: ASSEYLDPDQETQY

v_gene: TRBV6-5
j_gene: TRBJ1-1
d_gene: -
CDR3aa: ASRDAGTEAF

v_gene: TRBV3-1
j_gene: TRBJ2-5
d_gene: -
CDR3aa: ASSQFSAQETQY

v_gene: TRBV5-1
j_gene: TRBJ2-1
d_gene: TRBD1
CDR3aa: ASSIKTGDEQF

v_gene: TRBV4-2
j_gene: TRBJ1-5
d_gene: TRBD1
CDR3aa: ASSQAGQGTIPQH

v_gene: TRBV12-3/TRBV12-4
j_gene: TRBJ2-1
d_gene: -
CDR3aa: ASRSGGEQF

v_gene: TRBV7-2
j_gene: TRBJ1-1
d_gene: -
CDR3aa: ASSLLGMGGTEAF

v_gene: TRBV20-1
j_gene: TRBJ2-3
d_gene: -
CDR3aa: SASPGGGRQDTQY

v_gene: TRBV6-2/TRBV6-3
j_gene: TRBJ2-1
d_gene: -
CDR3aa: ASSFRRPNEQF

v_gene: TRBV5-1
j_gene: TRBJ2-1
d_gene: -
CDR3aa: ASSLEVSYNEQF

v_gene: TRBV20-1
j_gene: TRBJ2-1
d_gene: TRBD1
CDR3aa: SARALGQGKWWEQF

v_gene: TRBV18
j_gene: TRBJ2-3
d_gene: -
CDR3aa: ASTSSGDTQY

v_gene: TRBV9
j_gene: -
d_gene: TRBD1
CDR3aa: ASSGGQGVDEQF

v_gene: TRBV27
j_gene: TRBJ2-5
d_gene: TRBD2
CDR3aa: ASSFTGGGSQETQY

v_gene: TRBV10-3
j_gene: TRBJ2-7
d_gene: -
CDR3aa: AISDGGSYEQY

v_gene: TRBV6-1
j_gene: TRBJ2-7
d_gene: -
CDR3aa: ASNHIRTPYEQY

v_gene: TRBV28
j_gene: TRBJ2-7
d_gene: -
CDR3aa: ASSSRDGVYEQY

v_gene: TRBV20-1
j_gene: TRBJ2-7
d_gene: -
CDR3aa: SADQGVGYEQY

v_gene: TRBV12-3/TRBV12-4
j_gene: TRBJ1-5
d_gene: -
CDR3aa: ASSLGLLGSGNQPQH

v_gene: TRBV28
j_gene: TRBJ2-2
d_gene: TRBD1
CDR3aa: ASSRPGQGSGELF

v_gene: TRBV29-1
j_gene: TRBJ2-5
d_gene: TRBD2
CDR3aa: SVVTSRETQY

v_gene: TRBV6-2/TRBV6-3
j_gene: TRBJ2-3
d_gene: TRBD2
CDR3aa: ASRRLAGVPDTQY

v_gene: TRBV29-1
j_gene: TRBJ2-5
d_gene: TRBD1
CDR3aa: SGVGTGETQY

v_gene: TRBV7-8
j_gene: TRBJ2-7
d_gene: TRBD1
CDR3aa: ASSHDGQGAYEQY

v_gene: TRBV7-2
j_gene: TRBJ1-2
d_gene: -
CDR3aa: ASSFSDGVYGYT

v_gene: TRBV10-3
j_gene: TRBJ2-5
d_gene: -
CDR3aa: AIRRGDGIQETQY